This T cell receptor beta chain was documented in a study of blood T cell repertoires in COVID-19. As for the study in general: Spain, Italy and the United States supplied samples that represented acute and convalescent COVID-19.

Germline CDR1 and CDR2: DFQATT and SNEGSKA (reference sequence). The V end was cut by 8 bases, the J end by 0 bases, with 7 bases between. CDR3 length: 11 amino acids. Sequenced by immunoSEQ multiplex PCR; TCRdb stores in-frame clones only, minus some. This table holds about 98,000 clones, roughly 80% found once. The TCR comes from an older man with active or convalescent COVID-19. Sequences were obtained from peripheral blood. The V gene is TRBV20-1, the J gene TRBJ1-1; D not resolved. CDR3 nucleotides: TGCAGTTCTACTCTGAACACTGAAGCTTTCTTT. Protein: CSSTLNTEAFF.